This T cell receptor beta chain was sequenced in a study of blood T cell repertoires in COVID-19. Study summary: From T cells, B-cell-depleted T cells, or PBMCs came the material, which was cDNA or gDNA.

Assay used: immunoSEQ multiplex PCR; TCRdb lists only in-frame clones, some missing. The sample carries around 170,000 clones, 86% recorded once. The J segment lost 0 bases and the V segment lost 4 bases, leaving 5 bases of the junction unmatched. There are 15 residues in the CDR3. The germline V gene has CDR1 SGHDT and CDR2 YYEEEE. The chain employs TRBV5-6 and TRBJ2-7; 9 bases line up with TRBD1. This clonotype was sampled from a woman younger than 45 with active or convalescent COVID-19. Sequences were obtained from peripheral blood. CDR3 residues: CASSAGTGSSYEQYF. CDR3 in DNA: TGTGCCAGCAGCGCCGGGACAGGGAGCTCCTACGAGCAGTACTTC.